This TCR beta chain was profiled in a study of identical twins. Whole-study findings and limits: Alpha sequences that were out-of-frame and twin-shared showed an excess of low generation probability. Invariant populations such as MAIT and iNKT cells could partly muddle zero-insertion analyses. The models systematically underestimated how much out-of-frame TCR alpha was shared in monozygotic twins.

TCRdb analysed the 5' RACE reads with MiXCR anew, one entry per CDR3 protein. The data contain hundreds of thousands of distinct CDR3 sequences, roughly an eighth of them singletons. Note on this clonotype: Its antigen is undetermined.

Germline V gene lookup returns CDR1 DFQATT and CDR2 SNEGSKA (reference sequence). J was trimmed by 2 bases and V by 1 base; bases with no gene match: 7. CDR3 length: 16 amino acids. The sample also formed part of further work on yellow fever vaccine responses in identical twins.

Source material: CD8+ T cells sorted from blood. This sequence was found in a woman between 18 and 30 years old in good health. The chain couples TRBV20-1 to TRBJ2-3; 9 bases match TRBD2. CDR3 sequence reads: CSARARTSDLTDTQYF. The CDR3 nucleotides are TGCAGTGCTAGAGCCCGGACTAGCGATCTCACAGATACGCAGTATTTT.